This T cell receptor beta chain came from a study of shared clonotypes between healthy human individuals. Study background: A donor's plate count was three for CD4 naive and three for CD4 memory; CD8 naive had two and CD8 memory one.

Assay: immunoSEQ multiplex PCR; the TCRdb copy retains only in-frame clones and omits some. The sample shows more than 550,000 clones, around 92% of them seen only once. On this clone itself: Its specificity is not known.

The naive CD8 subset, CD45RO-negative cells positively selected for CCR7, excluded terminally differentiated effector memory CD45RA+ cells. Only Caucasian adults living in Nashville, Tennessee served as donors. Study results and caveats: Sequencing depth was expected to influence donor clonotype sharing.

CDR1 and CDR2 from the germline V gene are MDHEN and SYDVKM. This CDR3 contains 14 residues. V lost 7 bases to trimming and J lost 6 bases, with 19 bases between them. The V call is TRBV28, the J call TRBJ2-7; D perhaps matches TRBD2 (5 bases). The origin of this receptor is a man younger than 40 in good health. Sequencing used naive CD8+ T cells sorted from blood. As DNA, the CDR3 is TGTGCCAGCACGTCGGGCGCAGGAGGCCTCGAGCAGTACTTC. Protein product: CASTSGAGGLEQYF.